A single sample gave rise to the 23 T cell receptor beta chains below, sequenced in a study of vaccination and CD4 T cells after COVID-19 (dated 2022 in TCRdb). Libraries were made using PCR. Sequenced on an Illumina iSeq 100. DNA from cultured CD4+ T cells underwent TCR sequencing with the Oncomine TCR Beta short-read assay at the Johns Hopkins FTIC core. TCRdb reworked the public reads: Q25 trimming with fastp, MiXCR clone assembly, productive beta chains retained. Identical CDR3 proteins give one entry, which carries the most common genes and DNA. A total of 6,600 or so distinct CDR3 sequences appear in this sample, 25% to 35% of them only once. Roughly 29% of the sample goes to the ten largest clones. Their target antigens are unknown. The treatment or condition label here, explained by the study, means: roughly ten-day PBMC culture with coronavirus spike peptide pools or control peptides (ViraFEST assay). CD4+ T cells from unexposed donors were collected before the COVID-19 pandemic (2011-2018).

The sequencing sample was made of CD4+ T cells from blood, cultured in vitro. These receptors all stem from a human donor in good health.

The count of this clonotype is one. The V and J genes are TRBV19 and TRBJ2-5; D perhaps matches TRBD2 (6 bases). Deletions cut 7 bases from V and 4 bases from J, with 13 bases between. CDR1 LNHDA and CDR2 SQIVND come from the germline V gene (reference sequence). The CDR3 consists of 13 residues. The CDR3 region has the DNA TGTGCCAGTAACTCCCACGGGGGAGAGACCCAGTACTTC. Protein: CASNSHGGETQYF.

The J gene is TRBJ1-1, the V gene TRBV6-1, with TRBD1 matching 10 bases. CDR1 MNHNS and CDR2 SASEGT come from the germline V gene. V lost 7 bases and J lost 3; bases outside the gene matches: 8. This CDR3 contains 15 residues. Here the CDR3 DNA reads TGTGCCAGCACTCCCGACAGGGGGCTTTACACTGAAGCTTTCTTT. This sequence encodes CASTPDRGLYTEAFF.

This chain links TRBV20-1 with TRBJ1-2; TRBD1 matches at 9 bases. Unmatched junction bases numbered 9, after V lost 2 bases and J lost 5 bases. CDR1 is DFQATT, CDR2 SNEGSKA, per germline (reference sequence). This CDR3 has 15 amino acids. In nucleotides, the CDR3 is TGCAGTGCTAGAATCGGGACAGGGATGAGGTATGGCTACACCTTC. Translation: CSARIGTGMRYGYTF.

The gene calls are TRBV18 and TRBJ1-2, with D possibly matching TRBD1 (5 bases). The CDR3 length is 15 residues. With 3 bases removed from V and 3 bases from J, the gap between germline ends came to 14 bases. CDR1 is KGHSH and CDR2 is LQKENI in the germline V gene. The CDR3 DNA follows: TGTGCCAGCTCACCTAAGACCGACAGTGACTATGGCTACACCTTC. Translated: CASSPKTDSDYGYTF.

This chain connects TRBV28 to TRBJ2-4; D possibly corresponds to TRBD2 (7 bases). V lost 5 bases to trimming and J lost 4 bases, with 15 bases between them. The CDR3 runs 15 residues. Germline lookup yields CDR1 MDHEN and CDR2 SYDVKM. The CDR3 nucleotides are TGTGCCAGCAGTCCCCTGAGGGGGGGAAAAAACATTCAGTACTTC. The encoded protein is CASSPLRGGKNIQYF. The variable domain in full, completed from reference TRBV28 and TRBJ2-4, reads DVKVTQSSRYLVKRTGEKVFLECVQDMDHENMFWYRQDPGLGLRLIYFSYDVKMKEKGDIPEGYSVSREKKERFSLILESASTNQTSMYLCASSPLRGGKNIQYFGAGTRLSVL.

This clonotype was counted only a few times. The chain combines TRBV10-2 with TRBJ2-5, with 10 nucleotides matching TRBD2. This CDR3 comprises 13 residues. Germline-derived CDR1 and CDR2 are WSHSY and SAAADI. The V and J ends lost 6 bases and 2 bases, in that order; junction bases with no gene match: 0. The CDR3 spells CASRLAGQETQYF. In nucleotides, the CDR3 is TGCGCCAGCAGACTAGCGGGGCAAGAGACCCAGTACTTC.

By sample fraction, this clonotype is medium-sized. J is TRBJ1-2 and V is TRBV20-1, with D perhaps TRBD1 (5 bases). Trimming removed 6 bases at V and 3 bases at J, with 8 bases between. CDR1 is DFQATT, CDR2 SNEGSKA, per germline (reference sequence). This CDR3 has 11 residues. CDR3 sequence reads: CSAGGDYGYTF. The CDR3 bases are TGCAGTGCCGGAGGGGACTATGGCTACACCTTC.

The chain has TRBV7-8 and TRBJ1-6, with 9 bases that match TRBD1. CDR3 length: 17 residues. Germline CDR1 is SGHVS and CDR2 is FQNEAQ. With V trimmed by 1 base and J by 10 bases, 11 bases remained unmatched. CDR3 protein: CASSLGMGQGGWSPLHF. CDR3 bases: TGTGCCAGCAGCTTAGGAATGGGACAGGGCGGTTGGTCACCCCTCCACTTT.

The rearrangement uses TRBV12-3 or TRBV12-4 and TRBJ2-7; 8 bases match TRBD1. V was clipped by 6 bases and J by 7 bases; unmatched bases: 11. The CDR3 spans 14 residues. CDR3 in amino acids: CASRPGQETWEQYF. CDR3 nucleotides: TGTGCCAGCAGACCGGGACAGGAGACTTGGGAGCAGTACTTC.

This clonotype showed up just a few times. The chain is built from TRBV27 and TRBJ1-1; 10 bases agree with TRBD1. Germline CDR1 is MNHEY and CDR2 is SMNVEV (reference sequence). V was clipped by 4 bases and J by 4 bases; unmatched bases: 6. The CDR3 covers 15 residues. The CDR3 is CASSSGTGVITEAFF. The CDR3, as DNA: TGTGCCAGCAGTTCCGGGACAGGGGTAATCACTGAAGCTTTCTTT.

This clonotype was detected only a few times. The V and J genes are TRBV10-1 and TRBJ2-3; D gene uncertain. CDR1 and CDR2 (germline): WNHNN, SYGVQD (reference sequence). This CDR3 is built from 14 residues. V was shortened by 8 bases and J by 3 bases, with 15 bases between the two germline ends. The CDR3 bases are TGCGCCAGCTTCTTGAGAAGAAGTACAGATACGCAGTATTTT. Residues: CASFLRRSTDTQYF.

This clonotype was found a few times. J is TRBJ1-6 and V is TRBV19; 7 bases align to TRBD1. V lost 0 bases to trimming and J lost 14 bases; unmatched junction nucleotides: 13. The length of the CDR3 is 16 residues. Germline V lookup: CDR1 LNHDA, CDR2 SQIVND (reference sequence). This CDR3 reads CASSIETGGKGASLHF. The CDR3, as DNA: TGTGCCAGTAGTATAGAAACTGGGGGGAAGGGGGCCTCCCTCCACTTT.

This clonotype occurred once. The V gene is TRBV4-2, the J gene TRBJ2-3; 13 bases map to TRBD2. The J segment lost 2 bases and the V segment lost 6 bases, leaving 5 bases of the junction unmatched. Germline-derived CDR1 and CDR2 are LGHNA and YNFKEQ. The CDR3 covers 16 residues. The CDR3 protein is CASRRTSGSHTDTQYF. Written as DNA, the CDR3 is TGTGCCAGCAGAAGGACTAGCGGGAGCCACACAGATACGCAGTATTTT.

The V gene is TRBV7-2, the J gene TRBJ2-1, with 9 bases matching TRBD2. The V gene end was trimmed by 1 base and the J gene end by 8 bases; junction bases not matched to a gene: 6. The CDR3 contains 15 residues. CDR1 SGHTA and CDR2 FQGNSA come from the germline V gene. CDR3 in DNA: TGTGCCAGCAGCTTAGTAAGCGGGGGGAGGTATGAGCAGTTCTTC. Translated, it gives CASSLVSGGRYEQFF. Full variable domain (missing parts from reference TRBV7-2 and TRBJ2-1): GAGVSQSPSNKVTEKGKDVELRCDPISGHTALYWYRQSLGQGLEFLIYFQGNSAPDKSGLPSDRFSAERTGGSVSTLTIQRTQQEDSAVYLCASSLVSGGRYEQFFGPGTRLTVL.

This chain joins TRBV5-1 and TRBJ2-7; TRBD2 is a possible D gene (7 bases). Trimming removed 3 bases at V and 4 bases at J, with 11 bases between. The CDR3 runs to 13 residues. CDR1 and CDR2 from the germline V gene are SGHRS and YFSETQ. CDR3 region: CASSSGGQYEQYF. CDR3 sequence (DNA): TGCGCCAGCAGCTCGGGGGGCCAATACGAGCAGTACTTC.

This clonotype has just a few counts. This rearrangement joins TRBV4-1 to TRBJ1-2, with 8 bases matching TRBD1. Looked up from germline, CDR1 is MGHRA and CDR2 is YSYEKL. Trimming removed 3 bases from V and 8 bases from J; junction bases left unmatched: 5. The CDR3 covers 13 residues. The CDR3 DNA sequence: TGCGCCAGCAGCCAGGACAGGGCAACAGGCTACACCTTC. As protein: CASSQDRATGYTF.

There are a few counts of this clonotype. CDR3 protein: CASSPTRSGETQYF. The CDR3 DNA sequence: TGCGCCAGCAGCCCGACCAGAAGCGGGGAGACCCAGTACTTC. The V call is TRBV5-1, the J call TRBJ2-5; D perhaps matches TRBD2 (6 bases). With 4 bases removed from V and 5 bases from J, the gap between germline ends came to 15 bases. Germline V lookup: CDR1 SGHRS, CDR2 YFSETQ. The CDR3 is made up of 14 amino acids.

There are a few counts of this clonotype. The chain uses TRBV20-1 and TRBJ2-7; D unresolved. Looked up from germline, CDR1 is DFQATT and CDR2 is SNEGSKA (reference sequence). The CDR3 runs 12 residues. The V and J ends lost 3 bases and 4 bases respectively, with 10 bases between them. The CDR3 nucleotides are TGCAGTGCTAGTCTGGACCTTTACGAGCAGTACTTC. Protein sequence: CSASLDLYEQYF.

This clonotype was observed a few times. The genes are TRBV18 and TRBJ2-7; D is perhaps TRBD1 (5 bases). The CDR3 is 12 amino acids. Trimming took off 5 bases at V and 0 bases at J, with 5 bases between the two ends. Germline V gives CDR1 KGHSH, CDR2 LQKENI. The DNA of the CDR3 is TGTGCCAGCTCAGGGGCCTCCTACGAGCAGTACTTC. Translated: CASSGASYEQYF.

The CDR3: CSPNNNEQFF. DNA of the CDR3: TGCAGCCCTAATAATAATGAGCAGTTCTTC. The chain joins TRBV20-1 to TRBJ2-1; D is uncertain. The CDR3 is made up of 10 amino acids. CDR1 is DFQATT and CDR2 is SNEGSKA in the germline V gene (reference sequence).

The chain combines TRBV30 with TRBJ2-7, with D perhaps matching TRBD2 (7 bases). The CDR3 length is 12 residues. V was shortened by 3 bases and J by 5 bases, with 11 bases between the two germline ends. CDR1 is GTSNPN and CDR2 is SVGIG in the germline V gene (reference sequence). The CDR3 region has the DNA TGTGCCTGGAGAGGGGGGGCCCACGAGCAGTACTTC. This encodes CAWRGGAHEQYF.

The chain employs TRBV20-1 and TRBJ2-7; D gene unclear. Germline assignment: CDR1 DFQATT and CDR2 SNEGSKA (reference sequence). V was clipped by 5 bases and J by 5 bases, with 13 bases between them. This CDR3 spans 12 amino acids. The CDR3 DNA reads TGCAGTGCTCTGAGAGAGGAACACGAGCAGTACTTC. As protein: CSALREEHEQYF.

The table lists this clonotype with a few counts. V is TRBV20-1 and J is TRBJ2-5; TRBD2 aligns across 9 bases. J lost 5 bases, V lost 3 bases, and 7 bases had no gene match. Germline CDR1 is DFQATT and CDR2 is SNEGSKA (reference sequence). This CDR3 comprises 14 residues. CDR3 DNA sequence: TGCAGTGCTAGGAGCGGGGGGCCTCGGGAGACCCAGTACTTC. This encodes CSARSGGPRETQYF.